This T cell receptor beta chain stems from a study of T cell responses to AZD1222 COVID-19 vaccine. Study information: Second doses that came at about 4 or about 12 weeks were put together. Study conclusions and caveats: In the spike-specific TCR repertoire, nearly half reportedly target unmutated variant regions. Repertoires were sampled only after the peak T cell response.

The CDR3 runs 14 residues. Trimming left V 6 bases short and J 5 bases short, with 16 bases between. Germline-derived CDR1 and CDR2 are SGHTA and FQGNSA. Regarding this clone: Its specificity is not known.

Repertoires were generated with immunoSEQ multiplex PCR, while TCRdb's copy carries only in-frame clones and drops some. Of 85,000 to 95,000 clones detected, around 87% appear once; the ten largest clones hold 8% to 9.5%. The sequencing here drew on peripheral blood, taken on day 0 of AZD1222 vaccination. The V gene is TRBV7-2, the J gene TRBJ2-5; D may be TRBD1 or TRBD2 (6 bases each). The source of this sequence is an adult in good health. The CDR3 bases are TGTGCCAGCAGTTCATTGGGGGGCCACGAGACCCAGTACTTC. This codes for CASSSLGGHETQYF.